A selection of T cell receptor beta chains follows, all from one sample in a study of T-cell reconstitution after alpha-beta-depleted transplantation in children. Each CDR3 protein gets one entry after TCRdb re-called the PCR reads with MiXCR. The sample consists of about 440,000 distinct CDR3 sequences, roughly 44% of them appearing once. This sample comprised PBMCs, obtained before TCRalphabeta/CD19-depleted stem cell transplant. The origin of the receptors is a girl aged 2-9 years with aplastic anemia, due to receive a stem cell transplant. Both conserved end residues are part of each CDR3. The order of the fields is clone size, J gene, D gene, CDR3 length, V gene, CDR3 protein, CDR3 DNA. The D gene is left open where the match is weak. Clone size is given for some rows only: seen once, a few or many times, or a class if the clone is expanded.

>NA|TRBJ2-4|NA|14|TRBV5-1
CASSLEDYRGIQYF
TGCGCCAGCAGCTTGGAGGATTATAGGGGCATTCAGTACTTC
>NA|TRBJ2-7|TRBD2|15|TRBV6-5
CAGSYLGGSSYEQYF
TGTGCCGGCAGTTATTTGGGCGGGAGTTCCTACGAGCAGTACTTC
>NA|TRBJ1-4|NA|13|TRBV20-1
CSARRATNEKLFF
TGCAGTGCGAGACGGGCAACTAATGAAAAACTGTTTTTT
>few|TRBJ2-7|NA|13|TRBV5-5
CASSLHGSYEQYF
TGTGCCAGCAGCTTGCACGGCTCCTACGAGCAGTACTTC
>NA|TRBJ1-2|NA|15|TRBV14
CASSQRDRTNYGYTF
TGTGCCAGCAGCCAGAGAGACCGGACAAACTATGGCTACACCTTC
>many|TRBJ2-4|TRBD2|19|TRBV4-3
CASSQDGLAGRGSKNIQYF
TGCGCCAGCAGCCAAGATGGGCTAGCGGGACGAGGGAGCAAAAACATTCAGTACTTC
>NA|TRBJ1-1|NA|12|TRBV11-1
CASSLANSEAFF
TGTGCCAGCAGCTTAGCGAACAGTGAAGCTTTCTTT
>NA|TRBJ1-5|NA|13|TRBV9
CASSGGSGQPQHF
TGTGCCAGCAGCGGGGGGTCGGGACAGCCCCAGCATTTT
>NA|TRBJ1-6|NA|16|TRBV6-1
CASSTQQGEHNSPLHF
TGTGCCAGCAGTACCCAACAGGGAGAACATAATTCACCCCTCCACTTT
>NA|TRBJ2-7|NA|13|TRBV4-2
CASSLGIPCEQYF
TGTGCCAGCAGCCTCGGAATCCCCTGCGAGCAGTACTTC
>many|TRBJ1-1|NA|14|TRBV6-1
CASSDRTGNTEAFF
TGTGCCAGCAGTGACAGGACGGGCAACACTGAAGCTTTCTTT
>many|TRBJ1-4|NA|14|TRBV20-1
CSASTGQTNEKLFF
TGCAGTGCTAGCACAGGGCAAACTAATGAAAAACTGTTTTTT
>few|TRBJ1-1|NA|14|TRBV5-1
CASSDGHWLTEAFF
TGCGCCAGCAGCGACGGACACTGGCTCACTGAAGCTTTCTTT
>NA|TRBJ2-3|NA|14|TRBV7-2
CASIKAGIPAVQYF
TGTGCCAGCATAAAGGCGGGAATTCCCGCGGTGCAGTATTTT
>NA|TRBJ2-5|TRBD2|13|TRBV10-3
CAISGPGGETQYF
TGTGCCATCAGTGGGCCGGGGGGAGAGACCCAGTACTTC
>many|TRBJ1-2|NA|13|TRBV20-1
CSASSGPGYGYTF
TGCAGTGCTAGTTCCGGGCCTGGCTATGGCTACACCTTC
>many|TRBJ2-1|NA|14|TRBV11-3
CASSLDGTINEQFF
TGTGCCAGCAGCTTAGATGGGACAATCAATGAGCAGTTCTTC
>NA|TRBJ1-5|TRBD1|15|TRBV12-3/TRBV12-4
CASTLDRGSNQPQHF
TGTGCCAGCACCCTGGACAGGGGAAGCAATCAGCCCCAGCATTTT
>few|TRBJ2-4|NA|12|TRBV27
CASSRGGHIQYF
TGTGCCAGCAGCCGAGGAGGACACATTCAGTACTTC
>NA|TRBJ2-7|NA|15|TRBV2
CASRARLGVSYEQYF
TGTGCCAGCAGGGCGCGGCTTGGGGTCTCCTACGAGCAGTACTTC
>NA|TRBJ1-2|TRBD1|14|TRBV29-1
CSASPTGGNYGYTF
TGCAGCGCATCCCCGACAGGGGGGAATTATGGCTACACCTTC
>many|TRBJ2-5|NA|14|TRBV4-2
CASSLDYGEETQYF
TGTGCCAGCAGCCTGGACTACGGAGAAGAGACCCAGTACTTC
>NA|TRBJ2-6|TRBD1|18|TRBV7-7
CASSRGPGTGSGANVLTF
TGTGCCAGCAGTCGGGGGCCGGGGACAGGCTCTGGGGCCAACGTCCTGACTTTC
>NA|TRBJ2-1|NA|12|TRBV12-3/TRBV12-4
CASIGFIDEQFF
TGTGCCAGCATCGGCTTCATTGATGAGCAGTTCTTC
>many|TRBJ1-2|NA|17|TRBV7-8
CASSLSYSGRGNYGYTF
TGTGCCAGCAGCTTATCTTACTCGGGACGGGGAAACTATGGCTACACCTTC
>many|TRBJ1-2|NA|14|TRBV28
CASRPTSSFYGYTF
TGTGCCAGCAGACCAACCTCCAGCTTCTATGGCTACACCTTC
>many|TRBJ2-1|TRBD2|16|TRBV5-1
CASSLSPPSGHNEQFF
TGCGCCAGCAGCTTGAGTCCCCCTAGCGGACACAATGAGCAGTTCTTC
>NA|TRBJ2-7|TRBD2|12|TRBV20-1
CSAGLSSGLKYF
TGCAGTGCCGGCCTTTCTAGCGGGTTAAAGTACTTC
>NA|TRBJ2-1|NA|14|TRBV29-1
CSVDWSGSYNEQFF
TGCAGCGTTGACTGGAGTGGCTCCTACAATGAGCAGTTCTTC
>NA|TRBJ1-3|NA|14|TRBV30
CAWSPGGSGNTIYF
TGTGCCTGGAGCCCAGGCGGCTCTGGAAACACCATATATTTT
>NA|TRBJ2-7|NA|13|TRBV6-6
CASTERFGYEQYF
TGTGCCAGCACCGAGCGGTTCGGCTACGAGCAGTACTTC
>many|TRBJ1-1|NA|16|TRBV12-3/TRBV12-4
CASSLEGGGLNTEAFF
TGTGCCAGCAGTTTGGAAGGTGGCGGGCTGAACACTGAAGCTTTCTTT
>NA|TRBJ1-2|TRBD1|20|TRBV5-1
CASSLELGDSPNTQRYGYTF
TGCGCCAGCAGCTTGGAGCTTGGGGACAGTCCGAATACTCAACGCTATGGCTACACCTTC
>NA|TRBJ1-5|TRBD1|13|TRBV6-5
CASTRDRNQPQHF
TGTGCCAGCACCCGGGACAGAAATCAGCCCCAGCATTTT
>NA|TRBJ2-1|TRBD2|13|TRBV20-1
CSAKAGGYNEQFF
TGCAGCGCGAAGGCGGGGGGGTACAATGAGCAGTTCTTC
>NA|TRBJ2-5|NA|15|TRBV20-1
CSAPVPGLLQETQYF
TGCAGCGCCCCTGTACCGGGACTGTTACAAGAGACCCAGTACTTC
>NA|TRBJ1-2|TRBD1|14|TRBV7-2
CASSPGTGNDGYTF
TGTGCCAGCAGTCCCGGGACAGGCAACGATGGCTACACCTTC
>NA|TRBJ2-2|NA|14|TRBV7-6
CASRPTLAAGELFF
TGTGCCAGCCGACCGACGCTGGCGGCCGGGGAGCTGTTTTTT
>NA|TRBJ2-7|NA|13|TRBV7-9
CASSRTAPYEQYF
TGTGCCAGCAGTCGTACCGCGCCCTACGAGCAGTACTTC
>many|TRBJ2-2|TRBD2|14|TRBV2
CASTLAGDTGELFF
TGTGCCAGCACCCTAGCGGGAGACACCGGGGAGCTGTTTTTT
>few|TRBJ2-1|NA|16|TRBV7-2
CASSPISNRHSNEQFF
TGTGCCAGCAGCCCGATTAGCAATCGGCACTCCAATGAGCAGTTCTTC
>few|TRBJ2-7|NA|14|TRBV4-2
CASSPGTPIYEQYF
TGTGCCAGCAGCCCCGGGACGCCGATATACGAGCAGTACTTC
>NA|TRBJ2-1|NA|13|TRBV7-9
CASSRNNPGGGFF
TGTGCCAGCAGCCGAAATAACCCCGGAGGTGGGTTCTTC
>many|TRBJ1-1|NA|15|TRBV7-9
CASSLASSGNTEAFF
TGTGCCAGCAGCTTAGCGTCATCAGGGAACACTGAAGCTTTCTTT
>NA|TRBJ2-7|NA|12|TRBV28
CASSGRGGEQYF
TGTGCCAGCAGTGGGCGCGGTGGTGAGCAGTACTTC